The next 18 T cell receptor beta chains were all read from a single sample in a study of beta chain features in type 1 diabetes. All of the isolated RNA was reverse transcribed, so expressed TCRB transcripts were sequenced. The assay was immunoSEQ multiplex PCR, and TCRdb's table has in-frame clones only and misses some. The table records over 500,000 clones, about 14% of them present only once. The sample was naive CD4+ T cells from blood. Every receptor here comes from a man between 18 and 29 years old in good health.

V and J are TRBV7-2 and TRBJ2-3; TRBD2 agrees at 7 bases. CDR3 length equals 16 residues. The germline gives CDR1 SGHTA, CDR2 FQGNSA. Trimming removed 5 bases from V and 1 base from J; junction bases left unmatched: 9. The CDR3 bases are TGTGCCAGCAGCAGTAGGGCGGGAGCTGGCACAGATACGCAGTATTTT. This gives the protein CASSSRAGAGTDTQYF.

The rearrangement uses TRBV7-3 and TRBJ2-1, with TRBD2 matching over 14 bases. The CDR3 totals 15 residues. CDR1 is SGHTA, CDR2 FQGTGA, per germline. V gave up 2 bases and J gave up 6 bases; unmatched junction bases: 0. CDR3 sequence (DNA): TGTGCCAGCAGCTTAGGGACTAGCGGGGGCAATGAGCAGTTCTTC. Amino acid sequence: CASSLGTSGGNEQFF.

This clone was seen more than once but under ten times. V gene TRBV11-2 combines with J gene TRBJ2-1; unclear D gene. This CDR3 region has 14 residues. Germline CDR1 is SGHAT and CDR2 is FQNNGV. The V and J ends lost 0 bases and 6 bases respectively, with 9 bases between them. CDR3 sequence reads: CASSLERFPNEQFF. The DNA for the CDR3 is TGTGCCAGCAGCTTAGAAAGGTTCCCCAATGAGCAGTTCTTC.

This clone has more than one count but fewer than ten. The CDR3 sequence is CASSAKTGNQETQYF. The CDR3 DNA sequence: TGTGCCAGCAGCGCCAAGACAGGGAACCAAGAGACCCAGTACTTC. This chain joins TRBV7-2 and TRBJ2-5; TRBD1 aligns across 7 bases. In germline, CDR1 is SGHTA, CDR2 FQGNSA. V was pared by 5 bases and J by 0 bases, with 6 bases of the junction left unmatched. The length of the CDR3 is 15 residues. The variable domain in full, with the rest retrieved from reference TRBV7-2 and TRBJ2-5, is GAGVSQSPSNKVTEKGKDVELRCDPISGHTALYWYRQSLGQGLEFLIYFQGNSAPDKSGLPSDRFSAERTGGSVSTLTIQRTQQEDSAVYLCASSAKTGNQETQYFGPGTRLLVL.

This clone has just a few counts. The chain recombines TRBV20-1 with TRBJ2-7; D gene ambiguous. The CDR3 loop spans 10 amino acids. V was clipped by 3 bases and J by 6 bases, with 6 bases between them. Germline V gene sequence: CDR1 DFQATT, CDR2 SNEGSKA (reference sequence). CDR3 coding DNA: TGCAGTGCTAGTATTCGCGAGCAGTACTTC. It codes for CSASIREQYF.

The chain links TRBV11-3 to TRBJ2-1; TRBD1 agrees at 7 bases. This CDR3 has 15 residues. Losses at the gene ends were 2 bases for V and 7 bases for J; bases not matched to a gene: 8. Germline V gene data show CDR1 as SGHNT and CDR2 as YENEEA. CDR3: CASSLRQGAQNEQFF. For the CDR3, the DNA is TGTGCCAGCAGCTTACGACAGGGAGCACAGAATGAGCAGTTCTTC.

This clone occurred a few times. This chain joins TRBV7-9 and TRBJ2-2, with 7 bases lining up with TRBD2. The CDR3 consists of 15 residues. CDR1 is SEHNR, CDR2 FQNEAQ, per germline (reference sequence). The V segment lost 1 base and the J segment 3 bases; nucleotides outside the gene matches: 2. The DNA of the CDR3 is TGTGCCAGCAGCTTAGGCGGGGGATACACCGGGGAGCTGTTTTTT. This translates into CASSLGGGYTGELFF. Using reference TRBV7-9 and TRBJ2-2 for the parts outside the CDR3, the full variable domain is DTGVSQNPRHKITKRGQNVTFRCDPISEHNRLYWYRQTLGQGPEFLTYFQNEAQLEKSRLLSDRFSAERPKGSFSTLEIQRTEQGDSAMYLCASSLGGGYTGELFFGEGSRLTVL.

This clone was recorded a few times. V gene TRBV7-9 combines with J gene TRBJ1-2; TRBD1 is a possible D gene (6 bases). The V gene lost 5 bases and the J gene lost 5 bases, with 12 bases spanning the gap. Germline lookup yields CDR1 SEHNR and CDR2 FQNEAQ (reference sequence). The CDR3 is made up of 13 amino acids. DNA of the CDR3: TGTGCCAGCAGCCTGGACAGTCGGTATGGCTACACCTTC. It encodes CASSLDSRYGYTF.

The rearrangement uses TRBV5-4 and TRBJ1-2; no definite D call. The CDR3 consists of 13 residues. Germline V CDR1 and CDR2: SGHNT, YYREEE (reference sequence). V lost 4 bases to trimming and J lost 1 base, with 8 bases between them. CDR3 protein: CASSTQFNYGYTF. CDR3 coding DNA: TGTGCCAGCAGCACCCAGTTTAACTATGGCTACACCTTC. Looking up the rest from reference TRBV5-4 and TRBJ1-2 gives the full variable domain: ETGVTQSPTHLIKTRGQQVTLRCSSQSGHNTVSWYQQALGQGPQFIFQYYREEENGRGNFPPRFSGLQFPNYSSELNVNALELDDSALYLCASSTQFNYGYTFGSGTRLTVV.

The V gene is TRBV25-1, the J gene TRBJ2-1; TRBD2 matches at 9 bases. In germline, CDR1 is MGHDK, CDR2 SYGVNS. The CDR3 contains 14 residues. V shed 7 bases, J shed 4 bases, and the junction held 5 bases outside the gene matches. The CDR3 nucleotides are TGTGCCAGCAATGGACTAGCGCCTTACAATGAGCAGTTCTTC. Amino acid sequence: CASNGLAPYNEQFF.

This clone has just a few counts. The CDR3 sequence: CSAPTTSVQYF. The CDR3 region has the DNA TGCAGTGCTCCTACGACTAGCGTGCAGTATTTT. The V and J genes are TRBV20-1 and TRBJ2-3; 8 bases agree with TRBD2. The junction had 6 bases not matched to a gene; V was cut back by 5 bases and J by 11 bases. In germline, CDR1 is DFQATT, CDR2 SNEGSKA (reference sequence). CDR3 length: 11 residues.

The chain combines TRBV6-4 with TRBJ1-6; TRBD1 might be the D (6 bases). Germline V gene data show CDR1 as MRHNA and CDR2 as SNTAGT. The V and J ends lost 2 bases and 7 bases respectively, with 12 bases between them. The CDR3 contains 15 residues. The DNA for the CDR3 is TGTGCCAGCAGTGACCAACCCGACAGGAATTCACCCCTCCACTTT. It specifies CASSDQPDRNSPLHF.

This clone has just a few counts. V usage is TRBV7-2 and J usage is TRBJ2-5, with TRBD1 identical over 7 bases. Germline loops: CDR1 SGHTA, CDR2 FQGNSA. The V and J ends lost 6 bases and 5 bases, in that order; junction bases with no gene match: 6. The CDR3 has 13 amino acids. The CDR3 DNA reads TGTGCCAGCAGGACAGGGTCCGGGGAGACCCAGTACTTC. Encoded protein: CASRTGSGETQYF.

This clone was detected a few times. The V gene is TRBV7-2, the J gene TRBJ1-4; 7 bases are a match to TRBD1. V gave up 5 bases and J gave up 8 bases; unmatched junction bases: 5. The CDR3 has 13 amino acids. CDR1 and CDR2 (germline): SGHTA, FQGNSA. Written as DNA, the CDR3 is TGTGCCAGCAGCCCCCTGACAGGGGAAAAACTGTTTTTT. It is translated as CASSPLTGEKLFF.

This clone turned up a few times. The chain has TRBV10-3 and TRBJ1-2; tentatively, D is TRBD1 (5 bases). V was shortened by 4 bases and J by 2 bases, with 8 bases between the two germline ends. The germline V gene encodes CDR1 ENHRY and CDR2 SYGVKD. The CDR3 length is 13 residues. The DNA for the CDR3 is TGTGCCATCAGTGCGGGACCAAACTATGGCTACACCTTC. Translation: CAISAGPNYGYTF.

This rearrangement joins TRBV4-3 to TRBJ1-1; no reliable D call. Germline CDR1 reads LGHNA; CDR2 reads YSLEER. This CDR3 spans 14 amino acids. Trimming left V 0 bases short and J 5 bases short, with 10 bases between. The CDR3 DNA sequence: TGCGCCAGCAGCCAAGAGGCGGGGTATACTGAAGCTTTCTTT. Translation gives CASSQEAGYTEAFF.

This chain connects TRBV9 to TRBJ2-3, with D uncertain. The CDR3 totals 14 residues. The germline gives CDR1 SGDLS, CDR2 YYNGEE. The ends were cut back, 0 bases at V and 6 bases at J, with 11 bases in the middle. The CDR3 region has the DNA TGTGCCAGCAGCGTAGACCTCCAGGTGGATACGCAGTATTTT. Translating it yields CASSVDLQVDTQYF.

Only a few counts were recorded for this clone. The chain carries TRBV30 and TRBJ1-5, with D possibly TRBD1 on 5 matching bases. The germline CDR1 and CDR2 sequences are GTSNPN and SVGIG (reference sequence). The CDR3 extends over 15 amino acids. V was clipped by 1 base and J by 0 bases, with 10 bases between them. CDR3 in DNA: TGTGCCTGGAGTGGGGACGGTTATAGCAATCAGCCCCAGCATTTT. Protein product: CAWSGDGYSNQPQHF. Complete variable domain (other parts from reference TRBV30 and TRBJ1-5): SQTIHQWPATLVQPVGSPLSLECTVEGTSNPNLYWYRQAAGRGLQLLFYSVGIGQISSEVPQNLSASRPQDRQFILSSKKLLLSDSGFYLCAWSGDGYSNQPQHFGDGTRLSIL.